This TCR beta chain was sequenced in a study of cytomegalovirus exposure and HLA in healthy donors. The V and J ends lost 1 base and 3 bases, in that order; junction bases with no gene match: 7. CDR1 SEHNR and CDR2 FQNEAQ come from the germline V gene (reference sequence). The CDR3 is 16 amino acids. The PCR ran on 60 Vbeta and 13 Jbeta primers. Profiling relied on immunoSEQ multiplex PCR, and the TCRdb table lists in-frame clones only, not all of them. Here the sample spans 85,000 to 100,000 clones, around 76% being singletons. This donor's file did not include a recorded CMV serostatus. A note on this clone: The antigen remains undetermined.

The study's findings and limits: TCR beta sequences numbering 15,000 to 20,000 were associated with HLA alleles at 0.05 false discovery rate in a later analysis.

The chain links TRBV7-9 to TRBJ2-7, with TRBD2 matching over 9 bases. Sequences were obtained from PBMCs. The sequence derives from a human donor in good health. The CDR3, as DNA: TGTGCCAGCAGCTTAGTTAGCGGGAGCCCTCACTACGAGCAGTACTTC. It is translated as CASSLVSGSPHYEQYF.